A selection of T cell receptor beta chains follows, all from one sample in a study of a mutant IDH1 vaccine in newly diagnosed glioma. TCRdb keeps only in-frame clones here, not all; method: immunoSEQ multiplex PCR. Among around 54,000 clones listed, around 83% were seen once. No antigen is known for these receptors. Specimen: PBMCs, collected from a glioma patient whose treatment included an IDH1 peptide vaccine. The receptors shown here come from a woman between 50 and 59 years old with glioma. CDR3s leave out the opening cysteine and the closing phenylalanine or tryptophan.

v_gene	j_gene	CDR3aa
TRBV5-1	TRBJ1-2	ASIGNYRGTGYT
TRBV5-5	TRBJ2-2	ASSLRATGELF
TRBV7-9	TRBJ1-2	ASSLVLNREGYT
TRBV2	TRBJ1-6	ASSEDRGQGNSPLH
TRBV6-1	TRBJ1-2	ARREGDKFYT
TRBV7-7	TRBJ2-2	ASSLTGTLNSPGELF
TRBV27	TRBJ1-1	ASRKDRTGTEAF
TRBV11-3	TRBJ2-2	ASSTQTGFAGELF
TRBV5-1	TRBJ2-7	ASSLVGLTEQY
TRBV9	TRBJ2-1	ASSDGLSSYNEQF
TRBV29-1	TRBJ2-2	SGRKQGDNTGELF
TRBV19	TRBJ1-6	ASSTTGGKYSPLH
TRBV7-8	TRBJ1-1	ASSLVDRLKGEAF
TRBV4-3	TRBJ2-3	ASSQEAGLAGGPFDTQY
TRBV7-8	TRBJ2-5	ASSLRIQASGVETQY
TRBV7-9	TRBJ2-3	ASSQSFTDTQY
TRBV28	TRBJ1-3	ASSPRGLPRGNTIY
TRBV14	TRBJ1-4	ASSQVGTGRLF
TRBV2	TRBJ1-5	ASRAVRNQPQH
TRBV10-3	TRBJ1-1	AISGGGQGEAF
TRBV25-1	TRBJ1-2	ASSKQNNYGYT
TRBV11-3	TRBJ2-3	ASSLTASTDTQY
TRBV5-4	TRBJ1-1	ASSGRGELAF
TRBV4-1	TRBJ1-5	ASSQDLNRDKYPHSNQPQH
TRBV6-1	TRBJ1-1	ASSVYRGRRNTEAF
TRBV5-4	TRBJ1-5	ASSLQGAGNQPQH
TRBV4-3	TRBJ1-6	ASSQEGTQNSPLH
TRBV7-9	TRBJ1-1	ASSQPPGNTEAF
TRBV7-8	TRBJ2-7	ASSTTSPSFYEQY
TRBV29-1	TRBJ2-3	SARTSGGDTQY
TRBV6-1	TRBJ1-1	ASGGWANTEAF
TRBV7-2	TRBJ2-5	ASSLDGGTQY
TRBV7-2	TRBJ2-3	ASSNRFHTDTQY
TRBV4-3	TRBJ1-2	ASSQVGNAYGYT
TRBV11-3	TRBJ2-3	ASSPFGAGVLDTQY
TRBV6-1	TRBJ1-5	ASSEGAGWGQPQH
TRBV30	TRBJ1-1	AWTKKGQGAGEAF
TRBV7-2	TRBJ1-2	ASSSRGANYGYT
TRBV7-2	TRBJ1-6	ASSLTDSLYNSPLH
TRBV10-1	TRBJ1-4	ASSPGQGREKLF
TRBV2	TRBJ1-6	ASSEAGTGANNSPLH
TRBV27	TRBJ2-2	ASSPYTGAYTGELF
TRBV2	TRBJ1-1	ASNVGQLAF